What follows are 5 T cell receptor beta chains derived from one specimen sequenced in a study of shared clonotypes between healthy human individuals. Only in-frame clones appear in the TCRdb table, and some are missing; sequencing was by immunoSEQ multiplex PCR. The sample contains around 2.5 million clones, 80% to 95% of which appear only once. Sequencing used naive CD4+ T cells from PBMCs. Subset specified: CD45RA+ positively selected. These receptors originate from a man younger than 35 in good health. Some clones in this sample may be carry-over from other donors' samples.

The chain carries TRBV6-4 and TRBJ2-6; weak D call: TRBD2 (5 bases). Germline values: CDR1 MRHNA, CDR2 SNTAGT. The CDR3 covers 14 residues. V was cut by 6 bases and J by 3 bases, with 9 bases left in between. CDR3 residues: CASSLRVGANVLTF. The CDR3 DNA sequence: TGTGCCAGCAGCTTGAGGGTTGGGGCCAACGTCCTGACTTTC.

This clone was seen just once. The CDR3 loop reads CASSEGTGGSGYNEQFF. In DNA form, the CDR3 reads TGCGCCAGCAGCGAAGGGACAGGGGGCTCGGGGTACAATGAGCAGTTCTTC. The genes are TRBV5-1 and TRBJ2-1, with 12 bases that match TRBD1. The CDR3 loop spans 17 amino acids. Germline values: CDR1 SGHRS, CDR2 YFSETQ. Losses at the gene ends were 4 bases for V and 4 bases for J; bases not matched to a gene: 9.

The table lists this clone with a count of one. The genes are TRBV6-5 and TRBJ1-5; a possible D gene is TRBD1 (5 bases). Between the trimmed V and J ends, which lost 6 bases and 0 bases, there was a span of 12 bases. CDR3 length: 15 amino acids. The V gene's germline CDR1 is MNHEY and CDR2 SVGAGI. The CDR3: CASSSRVYSNQPQHF. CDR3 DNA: TGTGCCAGCAGCTCCAGGGTTTATAGCAATCAGCCCCAGCATTTT.

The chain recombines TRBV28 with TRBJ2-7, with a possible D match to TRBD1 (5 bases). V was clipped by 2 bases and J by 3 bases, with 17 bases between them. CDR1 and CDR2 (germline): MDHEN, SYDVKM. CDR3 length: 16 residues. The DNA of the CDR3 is TGTGCCAGCAGTTTACACGCAGCAGGAAGGGGCTACGAGCAGTACTTC. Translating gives CASSLHAAGRGYEQYF.

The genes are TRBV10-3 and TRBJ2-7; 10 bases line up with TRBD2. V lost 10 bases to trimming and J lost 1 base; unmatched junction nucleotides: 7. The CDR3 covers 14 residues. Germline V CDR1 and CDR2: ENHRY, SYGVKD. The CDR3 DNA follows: TGTGCCAGCAACTTAGCGGGAGGTTCCTACGAGCAGTACTTC. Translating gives CASNLAGGSYEQYF.